These 3 T cell receptor beta chains share one sample of origin, sequenced in a study of T cells in Graves' hyperthyroidism and ophthalmopathy. Researchers amplified the TCR beta CDR3 regions from RNA transcripts. First-round RT-PCR with HTBI primers amplified the TCR CDR3 region. TCRdb redid the calling of the multiplex PCR reads with MiXCR, one entry per CDR3 protein. The sample carries around 610,000 distinct CDR3 sequences, roughly 14% recorded once. The sequenced sample was blood. The receptors here all came from a woman aged 40 to 49 with Graves' ophthalmopathy.

The rearrangement uses TRBV7-8 and TRBJ2-7, with 8 positions matching TRBD1. V trimming: 1 base; J trimming: 6 bases; junction bases outside the gene matches: 5. Germline V gene sequence: CDR1 SGHVS, CDR2 FQNEAQ. CDR3 length equals 14 residues. The CDR3 DNA follows: TGTGCCAGCAGCTTAGGGACAGGGTTTTTCGAGCAGTACTTC. It is translated as CASSLGTGFFEQYF.

This chain uses TRBV4-1 with TRBJ2-7; D possibly corresponds to TRBD1 (6 bases). This CDR3 is built from 14 residues. Germline loops: CDR1 MGHRA, CDR2 YSYEKL. V lost 3 bases to trimming and J lost 4 bases, with 13 bases between them. CDR3: CASSQLQGAYEQYF. The CDR3 DNA is TGCGCCAGCAGCCAGTTACAGGGTGCGTACGAGCAGTACTTC.

The rearrangement joins TRBV6-5 to TRBJ2-7; TRBD1 matches at 9 bases. V lost 4 bases and J lost 4; bases outside the gene matches: 11. Germline V gene data show CDR1 as MNHEY and CDR2 as SVGAGI. The CDR3 is 16 amino acids. As DNA, the CDR3 is TGTGCCAGCAGTTTTTCCGGGACAGGGATAACTTACGAGCAGTACTTC. Protein: CASSFSGTGITYEQYF.